The 10 T cell receptor beta chains below all came from one sample that was sequenced in a study of CD8 T cells in ankylosing spondylitis. These receptors' targets are unknown. Findings of the study overall: What appeared characteristic of ankylosing spondylitis blood was a TCR beta motif of eight highly homologous variants.

TCRdb re-analysed the 5' RACE reads in MiXCR, keeping a single row per CDR3 protein. The sample lists under 450,000 distinct CDR3 sequences; 15% to 20% were seen once. Sequenced input: blood, either unsorted or a sorted T cell fraction (not recorded which). The source of these receptors is a male donor with ankylosing spondylitis.

This clonotype was counted ten times or more. The chain joins TRBV5-1 to TRBJ1-1; tentative D call: TRBD1 (6 bases). CDR1 and CDR2 (germline): SGHRS, YFSETQ. The CDR3 is made up of 14 amino acids. Trimming removed 3 bases from V and 6 bases from J, with 15 bases in between. Here the CDR3 DNA reads TGCGCCAGCAGCTGGACAGTCGGGTTCTCTGAAGCTTTCTTT. Residues: CASSWTVGFSEAFF.

This clonotype has a handful of counts. The V call is TRBV3-1, the J call TRBJ1-1; TRBD1 might be the D (6 bases). V shed 4 bases and J shed 10 bases, with 13 bases lying between them. The CDR3 covers 12 residues. Germline V gene data show CDR1 as LGHDT and CDR2 as YNNKEL (reference sequence). The CDR3 loop is CASSLTGRGAFF. Here the CDR3 DNA reads TGTGCCAGCAGCCTTACAGGGCGCGGAGCTTTCTTT.

This clonotype was detected a few times. The J gene is TRBJ2-5, the V gene TRBV24-1, with 9 nucleotides matching TRBD2. V shed 4 bases, J shed 1 base, and the junction held 6 bases outside the gene matches. CDR3 length equals 16 residues. The germline gives CDR1 KGHDR, CDR2 SFDVKD. Here the CDR3 reads CATSEGLAGFQETQYF. For the CDR3, the DNA is TGTGCCACCAGTGAAGGGCTAGCGGGATTCCAAGAGACCCAGTACTTC.

The J gene is TRBJ2-5, the V gene TRBV6-1; TRBD2 matches 7 bases. Trimming took 6 bases from V and 5 from J; bases not matched to a gene: 9. CDR1 and CDR2 (germline): MNHNS, SASEGT. This CDR3 region has 14 residues. CDR3 nucleotides: TGTGCCAGCAGCCCGGGGGAGGGTAGGGAGACCCAGTACTTC. Protein: CASSPGEGRETQYF.

This clonotype was detected only a few times. The chain combines TRBV24-1 with TRBJ2-2; D is tentatively TRBD1 or TRBD2 (5 bases each). Trimming shortened V by 7 bases and J by 0 bases, and 8 bases separated the two germline ends. The germline V gene encodes CDR1 KGHDR and CDR2 SFDVKD. CDR3 length equals 14 residues. In DNA form, the CDR3 reads TGTGCCACCAGGGGGGATTCGAACACCGGGGAGCTGTTTTTT. Encoded protein: CATRGDSNTGELFF.

V is TRBV6-6 and J is TRBJ2-2; a possible D gene is TRBD2 (6 bases). The CDR3 spans 13 residues. The V end lost 6 bases, the J end lost 6 bases, and 11 bases lay between the germline ends. Germline V lookup: CDR1 MNHNY, CDR2 SVGAGI (reference sequence). In DNA, the CDR3 is TGTGCCAGCAGCAAGGCGGGATCCGGGGAGCTGTTTTTT. Residues: CASSKAGSGELFF.

The chain carries TRBV7-3 and TRBJ2-1, with 9 bases that match TRBD2. The junction had 8 bases not matched to a gene; V was cut back by 5 bases and J by 0 bases. The CDR3 is 17 residues long. Germline CDR1 SGHTA, CDR2 FQGTGA. CDR3 protein: CASSPRGGGYSYNEQFF. The CDR3, as DNA: TGTGCCAGCAGCCCCCGCGGGGGGGGTTACTCCTACAATGAGCAGTTCTTC.

The chain has TRBV19 and TRBJ1-1, with 7 nucleotides matching TRBD1. The CDR3 runs 16 residues. Germline assignment: CDR1 LNHDA and CDR2 SQIVND (reference sequence). Germline trimming cut 5 bases from V and 4 bases from J; bases unmatched to any gene: 13. The CDR3, as DNA: TGTGCCAGTAGTCGACAGGGTGGCAGTTTGGGCACTGAAGCTTTCTTT. It encodes CASSRQGGSLGTEAFF.

The chain recombines TRBV20-1 with TRBJ2-3; D possibly corresponds to TRBD2 (6 bases). The germline gives CDR1 DFQATT, CDR2 SNEGSKA (reference sequence). There are 12 residues in the CDR3. Trimming left V 7 bases short and J 5 bases short, with 13 bases between. Here the CDR3 DNA reads TGCAGTGGGTGGAGGGTGGGAGATACGCAGTATTTT. Translation: CSGWRVGDTQYF.

This clonotype was seen ten or more times. CDR3 nucleotide sequence: TGCGCCAGCAGCTGGGGACTAGCGAAGAATGAGCAGTTCTTC. Its protein product is CASSWGLAKNEQFF. The chain links TRBV5-1 to TRBJ2-1; 10 bases are shared with TRBD2. This CDR3 has 14 amino acids. The J segment lost 7 bases and the V segment lost 3 bases, leaving 4 bases of the junction unmatched. Germline CDR1 reads SGHRS; CDR2 reads YFSETQ.